Presented here are 12 T cell receptor beta chains from one specimen sequenced in a study of blood T cells in healthy people across ages. Combining a sample-barcoded 5' primer with a J-beta primer mix, a second PCR ran for roughly 7 to 12 cycles. TCRdb redid the calling of the 5' RACE reads with MiXCR, one entry per CDR3 protein. The sample has roughly 800,000 distinct CDR3 sequences, roughly 53% seen once. Sequenced sample: blood. Receptors were obtained from an older man in good health.

About this clonotype: One end of the junction is discordant with germline, which a read error may explain. This rearrangement joins TRBV20-1 to TRBJ1-1; D is uncertain. Germline assignment: CDR1 DFQATT and CDR2 SNEGSKA (reference sequence). The CDR3 extends over 10 amino acids. CDR3 bases: TGCAGGGCTAGAGGAACTGAAGCTTTCTTT. Its translation: CRARGTEAFF.

The chain joins TRBV28 to TRBJ1-1; 10 bases fit TRBD1. Germline CDR1 reads MDHEN; CDR2 reads SYDVKM. Germline trimming cut 7 bases from V and 4 bases from J; bases unmatched to any gene: 9. There are 15 residues in the CDR3. The CDR3 DNA sequence: TGTGCCAGCATACAAAGGGGACAGGGGACCACTGAAGCTTTCTTT. The encoded protein is CASIQRGQGTTEAFF.

CDR3 protein: CASRGGGSGNNEQYF. The CDR3 DNA reads as TGTGCCAGCAGAGGGGGGGGCTCGGGAAACAATGAGCAGTACTTC. This sequence joins TRBV9 and TRBJ2-7; D is perhaps TRBD2 (7 bases). In germline, CDR1 is SGDLS, CDR2 YYNGEE. The CDR3 extends over 15 amino acids. The V end was cut by 5 bases, the J end by 7 bases, with 22 bases between. Full variable domain (missing parts from reference TRBV9 and TRBJ2-7): DSGVTQTPKHLITATGQRVTLRCSPRSGDLSVYWYQQSLDQGLQFLIQYYNGEERAKGNILERFSAQQFPDLHSELNLSSLELGDSALYFCASRGGGSGNNEQYFGPGTRLTVT.

The chain couples TRBV12-3 or TRBV12-4 to TRBJ2-1; D could derive from TRBD1 or TRBD2 (5 bases each). The CDR3 consists of 13 residues. V lost 6 bases and J lost 7, with 13 bases in between. The CDR3 bases are TGTGCCAGCAGCGGGACCGTTATGAATGAGCAGTTCTTC. It translates to CASSGTVMNEQFF.

The gene calls are TRBV12-3 or TRBV12-4 and TRBJ1-4, with D unresolved. The CDR3 totals 12 residues. V lost 6 bases and J 5 bases, leaving 7 bases between the germline ends. CDR3 coding DNA: TGTGCCAGCAGGGGTCTGAATGAAAAACTGTTTTTT. Its translation is CASRGLNEKLFF.

This clonotype was detected ten times or more. The rearrangement uses TRBV29-1 and TRBJ2-1; 7 bases align to TRBD2. CDR3 length equals 14 residues. With V trimmed by 1 base and J by 2 bases, 2 bases remained unmatched. The germline V gene encodes CDR1 SQVTM and CDR2 ANQGSEA. The CDR3 here is CSVEGGGTYNEQFF. In DNA form, the CDR3 reads TGCAGCGTTGAAGGCGGGGGAACCTACAATGAGCAGTTCTTC.

The chain carries TRBV25-1 and TRBJ2-7, with 7 nucleotides matching TRBD1. The germline V gene encodes CDR1 MGHDK and CDR2 SYGVNS. The junction had 24 bases not matched to a gene; V was cut back by 5 bases and J by 2 bases. The length of the CDR3 is 20 residues. CDR3 DNA: TGTGCCAGCAGTAGGGCCGGGACAGAAACCCATCCGTTAGTTCCCTACGAGCAGTACTTC. Amino acid sequence: CASSRAGTETHPLVPYEQYF.

J is TRBJ2-6 and V is TRBV7-3; D unclear. From germline, CDR1 is SGHTA and CDR2 FQGTGA. The CDR3 loop spans 16 amino acids. V lost 2 bases and J lost 4, with 12 bases in between. The CDR3 sequence: CASSLPGASGANVLTF. CDR3 bases: TGTGCCAGCAGCTTACCGGGCGCATCGGGGGCCAACGTCCTGACTTTC.

The chain recombines TRBV20-1 with TRBJ2-1; 9 nucleotides align to TRBD2. The CDR3 is 14 amino acids. The V and J ends lost 8 bases and 5 bases, in that order; junction bases with no gene match: 10. Germline values: CDR1 DFQATT, CDR2 SNEGSKA (reference sequence). The CDR3 here is CSFKSGRIHNEQFF. The CDR3 DNA reads as TGCAGTTTTAAGAGCGGGAGGATCCACAATGAGCAGTTCTTC.

Of note for this clonotype: The junction and the germline gene differ at one end; a read error may be behind it. V usage is TRBV11-2 and J usage is TRBJ2-1, with 9 bases matching TRBD2. Germline assignment: CDR1 SGHAT and CDR2 FQNNGV. The CDR3 consists of 14 residues. The CDR3: CASSSIAGVHEQFF. CDR3 DNA sequence: TGTGCCAGTAGCTCAATAGCGGGAGTGCATGAGCAGTTCTTC.

The chain links TRBV4-1 to TRBJ2-2; 9 positions agree with TRBD2. CDR1 and CDR2 (germline): MGHRA, YSYEKL. This CDR3 spans 16 amino acids. V was clipped by 4 bases and J by 2 bases; unmatched bases: 5. The CDR3, as DNA: TGCGCCAGCAGCCCTAGGGGACTAGCTAACACCGGGGAGCTGTTTTTT. Its protein is CASSPRGLANTGELFF.

This clonotype has more than one count but fewer than ten. This chain uses TRBV7-2 with TRBJ2-3; 8 bases are a match to TRBD2. Germline CDR1 is SGHTA and CDR2 is FQGNSA. Trimming at V came to 5 bases and at J to 5 bases, leaving 12 bases not matched to a gene. The CDR3 totals 16 residues. In DNA form, the CDR3 reads TGTGCCAGCAGCCCCGGTGGAGCGGGAGTGGTAGATACGCAGTATTTT. Translating gives CASSPGGAGVVDTQYF.